This T cell receptor (beta chain) came from a study of blood T cell repertoires in COVID-19. In the study overall: COVID-19 samples collected from the United States, Italy and Spain covered acute and convalescent phases. Sources were T cells, B-cell-depleted T cells, or PBMCs; the material itself was cDNA or gDNA.

The germline V and J ends were trimmed by 4 bases and 3 bases, with 19 bases remaining between them. The CDR3 runs to 17 residues. Germline V CDR1 and CDR2: WNHNN, SYGVQD (reference sequence). Allocation to cohorts depended on clinical history reported by the participants. Original data processing: Amplified reference gene primers provided the basis for estimating nucleated cell counts. Produced via immunoSEQ multiplex PCR; TCRdb's table is partial and in-frame only. That table supplies the V and J calls and clone size; D and trimming were determined from the DNA. The sample holds 200,000 to 300,000 clones, approximately 90% seen once.

The chain uses TRBV10-1 and TRBJ1-5; D gene uncertain. This receptor was taken from a man aged 50 or older who had been exposed to COVID-19. Sequencing used PBMCs or T cells enriched from blood (not recorded which). The CDR3 region has the DNA TGCGCCAGCAGTGTTATGGTTGGGCATGCACACAATCAGCCCCAGCATTTT. Amino acid sequence: CASSVMVGHAHNQPQHF.